A single sample gave rise to the 2 T cell receptor beta chains below, sequenced in a study of T cell repertoires in cytomegalovirus infection. TCRdb re-derived calls from the reads in MiXCR, one entry per CDR3 protein. The table lists 200,000 to 250,000 distinct CDR3 sequences, roughly 23% of them singletons. The sequenced sample was CD8+ T cells from PBMCs. These TCRs come from a human donor in good health (CMV status not recorded). Some clones in this sample may be carry-over from other donors' samples.

A note on this clonotype: A much bigger clone sits one base away, suggesting this may be a read error. The gene calls are TRBV28 and TRBJ2-7; D uncertain. The CDR3 is 11 amino acids. The germline gives CDR1 MDHEN, CDR2 SYDVKM. Trimming removed 3 bases at V and 2 bases at J, with 2 bases between. The CDR3 is CASSFAYEQYF. CDR3 bases: TGTGCCAGCAGTTTTGCCTACGAGCAGTACTTC.

The chain has TRBV20-1 and TRBJ1-2, with no clear D. The V end was cut by 0 bases, the J end by 2 bases, with 10 bases between. CDR1 is DFQATT and CDR2 is SNEGSKA in the germline V gene (reference sequence). The CDR3 has 14 residues. CDR3 amino acids: CSARDLAVNYGYTF. The DNA of the CDR3 is TGCAGTGCTAGAGATCTAGCTGTGAACTATGGCTACACCTTC.